This T cell receptor (beta chain) was sequenced in a study of blood T cells in healthy people across ages. Primed by a sample-barcoded 5' primer and a J-beta primer mix, a second PCR proceeded for about 7 to 11 cycles. A 12-random-nucleotide template-switch adaptor tagged each cDNA molecule. The study obtained at least 3 million CDR3-containing paired-end reads from every sample. TCRdb passed the 5' RACE reads through MiXCR, listing each CDR3 protein once. The sample gives approximately 780,000 distinct CDR3 sequences, roughly 24% of which show up once; approximately 2.9% is in the top ten. These data were also filed under a second study, of T cells of mothers and their children. As that study records: A few mothers and their six children, all healthy Caucasians, donated.

This sequence was found in a boy between 10 and 17 years old in good health. Input material: blood.

The CDR3 DNA is TGCGCCAGCAGCTCTACCGGTCGTAGCGGCAATGAGCAGTTCTTC. Amino acids: CASSSTGRSGNEQFF. The V and J genes are TRBV5-1 and TRBJ2-1; D is perhaps TRBD2 (6 bases). Germline V gives CDR1 SGHRS, CDR2 YFSETQ. Trimming stripped 3 bases from V and 6 bases from J, with 16 bases between. The length of the CDR3 is 15 residues.